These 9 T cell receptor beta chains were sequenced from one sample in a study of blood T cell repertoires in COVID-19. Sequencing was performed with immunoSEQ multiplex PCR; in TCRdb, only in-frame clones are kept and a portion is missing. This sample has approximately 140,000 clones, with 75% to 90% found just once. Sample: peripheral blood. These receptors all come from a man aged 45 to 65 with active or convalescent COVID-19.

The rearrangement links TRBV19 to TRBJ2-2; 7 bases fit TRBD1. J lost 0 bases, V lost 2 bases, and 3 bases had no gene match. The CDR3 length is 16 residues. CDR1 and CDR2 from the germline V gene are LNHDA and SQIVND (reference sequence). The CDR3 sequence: CASSIIGTANTGELFF. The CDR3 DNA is TGTGCCAGTAGTATAATAGGGACAGCGAACACCGGGGAGCTGTTTTTT.

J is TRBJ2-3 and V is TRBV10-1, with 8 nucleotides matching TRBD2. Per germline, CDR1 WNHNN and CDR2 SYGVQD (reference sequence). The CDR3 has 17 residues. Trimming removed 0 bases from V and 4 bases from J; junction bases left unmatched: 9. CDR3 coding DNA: TGCGCCAGCAGTGAGTCGGTAGCGGGGAGCCAACCAGATACGCAGTATTTT. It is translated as CASSESVAGSQPDTQYF.

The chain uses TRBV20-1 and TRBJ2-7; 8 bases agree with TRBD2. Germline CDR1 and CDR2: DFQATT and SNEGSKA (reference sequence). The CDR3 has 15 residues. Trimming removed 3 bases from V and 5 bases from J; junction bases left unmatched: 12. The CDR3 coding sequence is TGCAGTGCTAGTGATAATCGGGGGGGAGTCCACGAGCAGTACTTC. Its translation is CSASDNRGGVHEQYF.

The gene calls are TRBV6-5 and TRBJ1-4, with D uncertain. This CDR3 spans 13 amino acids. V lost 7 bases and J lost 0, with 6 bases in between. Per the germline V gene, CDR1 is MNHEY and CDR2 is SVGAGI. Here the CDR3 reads CASTRSTNEKLFF. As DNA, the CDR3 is TGTGCCAGCACTAGGTCAACTAATGAAAAACTGTTTTTT.

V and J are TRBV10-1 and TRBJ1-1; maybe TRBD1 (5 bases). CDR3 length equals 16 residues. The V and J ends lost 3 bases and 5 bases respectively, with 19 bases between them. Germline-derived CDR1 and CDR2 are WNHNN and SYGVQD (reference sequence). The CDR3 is CASSEGEGPSETEAFF. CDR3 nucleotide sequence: TGCGCCAGCAGTGAAGGGGAGGGCCCATCGGAGACTGAAGCTTTCTTT.

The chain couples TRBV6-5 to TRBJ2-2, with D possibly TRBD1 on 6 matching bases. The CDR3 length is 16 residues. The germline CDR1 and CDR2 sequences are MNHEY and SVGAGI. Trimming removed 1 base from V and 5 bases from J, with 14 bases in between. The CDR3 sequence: CASSYLRQGRTGELFF. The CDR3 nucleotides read TGTGCCAGCAGTTACTTGCGGCAGGGGCGGACCGGGGAGCTGTTTTTT.

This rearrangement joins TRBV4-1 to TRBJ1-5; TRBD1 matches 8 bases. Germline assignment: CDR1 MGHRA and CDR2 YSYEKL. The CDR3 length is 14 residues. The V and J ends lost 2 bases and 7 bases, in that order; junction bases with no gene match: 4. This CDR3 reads CASSQQQGVQPQHF. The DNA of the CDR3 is TGCGCCAGCAGCCAACAACAGGGGGTACAGCCCCAGCATTTT.

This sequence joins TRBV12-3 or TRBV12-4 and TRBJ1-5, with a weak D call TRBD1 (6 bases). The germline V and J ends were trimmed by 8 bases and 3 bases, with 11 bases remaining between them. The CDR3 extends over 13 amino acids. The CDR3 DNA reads TGTGCCAGCCGACGGGACACCAATCAGCCCCAGCATTTT. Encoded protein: CASRRDTNQPQHF.

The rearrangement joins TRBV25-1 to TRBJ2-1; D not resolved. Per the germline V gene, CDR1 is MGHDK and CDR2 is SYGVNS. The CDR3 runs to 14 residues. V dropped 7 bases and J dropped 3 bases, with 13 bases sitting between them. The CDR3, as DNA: TGTGCCAGCATGGGTTTCGGAGACTACAATGAGCAGTTCTTC. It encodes CASMGFGDYNEQFF.